A selection of T cell receptor beta chains follows, all from one sample in a study of OX40 agonist ivuxolimab in advanced cancers. Method: immunoSEQ multiplex PCR; TCRdb's copy keeps in-frame clones and lacks some. The table lists about 50,000 clones, approximately 80% of them singletons. The sample consisted of CD4+ or CD8+ T cells sorted from blood, taken in a trial of the OX40 agonist ivuxolimab. These receptor sequences come from an adult with an advanced solid tumor such as melanoma, head and neck, liver or kidney cancer. CDR3s include the opening cysteine and the closing phenylalanine or tryptophan. Each record gives: D gene, V gene, clone size, J gene, CDR3 DNA, CDR3 protein. The D gene is left open where the match is weak. Expanded clones get a size class; other rows say once, few or many, or leave the size out.

d_gene: -; v_gene: TRBV7-3; abundance: -; j_gene: TRBJ2-6; CDR3nt: TGTGCCAGCAGCTCGACAAGGAACGTCCTGACTTTC; CDR3aa: CASSSTRNVLTF
d_gene: -; v_gene: TRBV5-1; abundance: -; j_gene: TRBJ1-4; CDR3nt: TGCGCCAGCAGCTTGGTCCAGGGGATGGGTGAAAAACTGTTTTTT; CDR3aa: CASSLVQGMGEKLFF
d_gene: -; v_gene: TRBV9; abundance: once; j_gene: TRBJ2-3; CDR3nt: TGTGCCAGCACCACGGAGTTTACAGATACGCAGTATTTT; CDR3aa: CASTTEFTDTQYF
d_gene: TRBD2; v_gene: TRBV29-1; abundance: few; j_gene: TRBJ2-3; CDR3nt: TGCAGCGTTGACGCTAGCGGGGGCACAGATACGCAGTATTTT; CDR3aa: CSVDASGGTDTQYF
d_gene: -; v_gene: TRBV18; abundance: -; j_gene: TRBJ1-1; CDR3nt: TGTGCCAGCTCACCCGGCAGGGTTGGAAGCCAAGCTTTCTTT; CDR3aa: CASSPGRVGSQAFF
d_gene: TRBD2; v_gene: TRBV2; abundance: -; j_gene: TRBJ2-3; CDR3nt: TGTGCCAGCACTCCTAGCGGAGGTAGCACAGATACGCAGTATTTT; CDR3aa: CASTPSGGSTDTQYF
d_gene: TRBD1; v_gene: TRBV7-9; abundance: -; j_gene: TRBJ2-7; CDR3nt: TGTGCCAGCAGCTTAGGGACAGGTGGCTCCTACGAGCAGTACTTC; CDR3aa: CASSLGTGGSYEQYF
d_gene: -; v_gene: TRBV10-2; abundance: -; j_gene: TRBJ1-2; CDR3nt: TGCGCCAGCAGTCCCGACAGCTATGGCTACACCTTC; CDR3aa: CASSPDSYGYTF
d_gene: TRBD2; v_gene: TRBV28; abundance: -; j_gene: TRBJ2-1; CDR3nt: TGTGCCAGCTACGGGGAGGGGCAACCCCCCCGGGGAACCTACAATGAGCAGTTCTTC; CDR3aa: CASYGEGQPPRGTYNEQFF
d_gene: -; v_gene: TRBV27; abundance: -; j_gene: TRBJ1-4; CDR3nt: TGTGCCAGCAGTCCGCGACCGACAGGAGTTAATGAAAAACTGTTTTTT; CDR3aa: CASSPRPTGVNEKLFF
d_gene: -; v_gene: TRBV7-6; abundance: -; j_gene: TRBJ1-1; CDR3nt: TGTGCCAGCAGCTTTTCGGGGTCTGAAGCTTTCTTT; CDR3aa: CASSFSGSEAFF
d_gene: -; v_gene: TRBV6-6; abundance: few; j_gene: TRBJ1-2; CDR3nt: TGTGCCAGCAGAGTGACAGGATCCCCAAACTATGGCTACACCTTC; CDR3aa: CASRVTGSPNYGYTF
d_gene: -; v_gene: TRBV18; abundance: -; j_gene: TRBJ1-1; CDR3nt: TGTGCCAGCTCATCGACAGGAAACACTGAAGCTTTCTTT; CDR3aa: CASSSTGNTEAFF
d_gene: -; v_gene: TRBV19; abundance: -; j_gene: TRBJ2-7; CDR3nt: TGTGCCAGTCAGAAAGAGGGCTCCTACGAGCAGTACTTC; CDR3aa: CASQKEGSYEQYF
d_gene: -; v_gene: TRBV6-1; abundance: -; j_gene: TRBJ1-4; CDR3nt: TGTGCCAGCAGCCGACAGGCGACTAATGAAAAACTGTTTTTT; CDR3aa: CASSRQATNEKLFF
d_gene: TRBD1; v_gene: TRBV27; abundance: -; j_gene: TRBJ2-1; CDR3nt: TGTGCCAGCAGTTTCCCCCCCGGGACAGGGTCCTATGAGCAGTTCTTC; CDR3aa: CASSFPPGTGSYEQFF
d_gene: -; v_gene: TRBV28; abundance: -; j_gene: TRBJ1-4; CDR3nt: TGTGCCAGCAGTTTATATCCAGAAAAACTGTTTTTT; CDR3aa: CASSLYPEKLFF
d_gene: TRBD1; v_gene: TRBV13; abundance: -; j_gene: TRBJ2-5; CDR3nt: TGTGCCAGCAGCTCTGGGACAGGTCCCCAAGAGACCCAGTACTTC; CDR3aa: CASSSGTGPQETQYF
d_gene: TRBD1; v_gene: TRBV7-2; abundance: -; j_gene: TRBJ1-1; CDR3nt: TGTGCCAGCAGCAAACGGACAGGGGTCAGGAACACTGAAGCTTTCTTT; CDR3aa: CASSKRTGVRNTEAFF
d_gene: TRBD2; v_gene: TRBV6-5; abundance: -; j_gene: TRBJ2-7; CDR3nt: TGTGCCAGCAGTTACTTGCCTAGCGGGTGGAAGGACTTC; CDR3aa: CASSYLPSGWKDF
d_gene: TRBD1; v_gene: TRBV2; abundance: -; j_gene: TRBJ1-1; CDR3nt: TGTGCCAGCACAGCAACAGGGGAAACTGAAGCTTTCTTT; CDR3aa: CASTATGETEAFF
d_gene: -; v_gene: TRBV7-9; abundance: -; j_gene: TRBJ2-7; CDR3nt: TGTGCCAGCAGCCCTTTCTCCGACGAGCAGTACTTC; CDR3aa: CASSPFSDEQYF
d_gene: -; v_gene: TRBV28; abundance: -; j_gene: TRBJ1-2; CDR3nt: TGTGCCAGCAGTTTATCAGGGAGAGAGGAGGGCTACACCTTC; CDR3aa: CASSLSGREEGYTF